These 6 T cell receptor beta chains were sequenced from one sample in a study of shared clonotypes between healthy human individuals. Some clones are missing from TCRdb's copy, which holds only in-frame ones; the method was immunoSEQ multiplex PCR. The repertoire holds millions of clones, about 95% seen once, with 0.9% to 1.3% in the top ten. Naive CD8 cells comprised CD45RO-negative, CCR7-positively selected cells, excluding terminally differentiated effector memory CD45RA+ cells. The specimen sequenced was naive CD8+ T cells sorted from blood. Receptors were obtained from a man aged 18-30 years in good health.

The rearrangement joins TRBV11-2 to TRBJ2-5, with D unclear. Trimming removed 3 bases from V and 2 bases from J, with 19 bases in between. Germline V gene sequence: CDR1 SGHAT, CDR2 FQNNGV. This CDR3 contains 17 residues. The CDR3 DNA reads as TGTGCCAGCAGCTTGGAATCCTTCCCAGGTGGGCAAGAGACCCAGTACTTC. Protein product: CASSLESFPGGQETQYF.

The chain employs TRBV10-2 and TRBJ2-5, with D uncertain. The CDR3 is 15 amino acids. Germline CDR1 WSHSY, CDR2 SAAADI. The V gene lost 3 bases and the J gene lost 3 bases, with 14 bases spanning the gap. DNA for the CDR3: TGCGCCAGCAGTGACATAGGGTTAGGAAAAGAGACCCAGTACTTC. As protein: CASSDIGLGKETQYF.

This chain uses TRBV19 with TRBJ2-1; 10 bases are shared with TRBD2. Germline CDR1 LNHDA, CDR2 SQIVND (reference sequence). The CDR3 has 15 amino acids. J lost 5 bases, V lost 8 bases, and 9 bases had no gene match. The CDR3 loop reads CASVLSGGSDNEQFF. CDR3 nucleotides: TGTGCCAGTGTTCTTAGCGGGGGGTCCGACAATGAGCAGTTCTTC. Full variable domain (remainder filled in from reference TRBV19 and TRBJ2-1): DGGITQSPKYLFRKEGQNVTLSCEQNLNHDAMYWYRQDPGQGLRLIYYSQIVNDFQKGDIAEGYSVSREKKESFPLTVTSAQKNPTAFYLCASVLSGGSDNEQFFGPGTRLTVL.

V usage is TRBV7-9 and J usage is TRBJ1-1; D gene uncertain. This CDR3 region has 15 residues. Germline V lookup: CDR1 SEHNR, CDR2 FQNEAQ (reference sequence). Deletions cut 5 bases from V and 2 bases from J, with 15 bases between. CDR3 loop: CASSLAGDINTEAFF. As DNA, the CDR3 is TGTGCCAGCAGCCTGGCGGGAGACATTAACACTGAAGCTTTCTTT.

The chain is built from TRBV21-1 and TRBJ2-7; the listed D gene, TRBD1, was not tested against the DNA. TRBV21-1 represents a pseudogene. This CDR3 comprises 14 residues. CDR3 in DNA: TGTGCCAGCAGCTCTTTGGGACAGGAGTACGAGCAGTACTTC. Protein product: CASSSLGQEYEQYF.

The chain uses TRBV9 and TRBJ2-7; 11 nucleotides match TRBD2. Germline V gene lookup returns CDR1 SGDLS and CDR2 YYNGEE. CDR3 length: 15 residues. V lost 3 bases, J lost 6 bases, and 8 bases stayed unmatched. CDR3 residues: CASSDKYGLAGEQYF. CDR3 sequence (DNA): TGTGCCAGCAGCGATAAATATGGACTAGCGGGCGAGCAGTACTTC.